A selection of T cell receptor beta chains follows, all from one sample in a study of human T cells and chemical hapten exposure. In TCRdb, the RACE reads were re-called with MiXCR into one record per CDR3 protein. The sample lists around 360,000 distinct CDR3 sequences, just under 6.5% occurring once. Sequenced here: whole blood, sampled in connection with sensitization to the hapten diphenylcyclopropenone (DPC). Every receptor here comes from a woman aged 18-29 years with alopecia areata. Some clones in this sample may be carry-over from other donors' samples. Each CDR3 is given without its conserved first and last residue.

V gene | CDR3 protein
TRBV27 | ASSRTGVDSGANVLT
TRBV12-3/TRBV12-4 | ASRSRDRGTRDGYT
TRBV3-1 | ASSLTSGGAYTGELF
TRBV4-2 | ASSQSRGRYGYT
TRBV20-1 | SASGFPLNRGVYNSPLH
TRBV6-1 | ASSETGVLNTEAF
TRBV5-1 | ASSFAPGSSYEQY
TRBV5-6 | ASSLGLVADTQY
TRBV12-3/TRBV12-4 | ASSFRLARQETQY
TRBV30 | AWSKQGDTEAF
TRBV9 | ASSPSERGRTDTQY
TRBV6-4 | ASSESPSEGGQPQH
TRBV29-1 | SVEGRASTDTQY
TRBV28 | ATSRDRRFQETQY
TRBV6-9 | ASSYGSPQH
TRBV12-3/TRBV12-4 | ASSLVRSAYEQY
TRBV6-5 | ASSYVGAANPTQETQY
TRBV7-2 | ASSLESRDIQY
TRBV18 | ASSQGQEAF
TRBV7-2 | ASSSRRQGEAF
TRBV7-9 | ASSLLTSGGPY
TRBV5-6 | ASSLVGALGETQY
TRBV6-2/TRBV6-3 | ATSRPAGTGHSPLH
TRBV25-1 | ASSDLQGNQPQH
TRBV18 | ASSPPAGMNEQF
TRBV7-2 | ASSPEVHEQY
TRBV13 | ASSLNRAYEQY